This T cell receptor beta chain originates from a study of T-cell memory formation after mild COVID-19. Only a few counts were recorded for this clonotype. The antigen remains undetermined. Overall study findings and caveats: Contracting CD8+ clones were enriched in EMRA, CD4+ mainly in CM and EM.

Germline-derived CDR1 and CDR2 are SGDLS and YYNGEE. The CDR3 sequence is 14 residues long. Between the trimmed V and J ends, which lost 0 bases and 2 bases, there was a span of 9 bases. TCRdb ran MiXCR on the 5' RACE reads and lists one entry per CDR3 protein. Among 250,000 to 350,000 distinct CDR3 sequences listed, approximately 19% were seen once. The receptor was derived from a man between 18 and 29 years old who had mild COVID-19 (a few samples of this study predate the infection). Cell type and time point are not known. Specimen: PBMCs or a T cell subset sorted from them (not recorded which). The genes are TRBV9 and TRBJ2-7; the D gene is possibly TRBD1 (6 bases). Here the CDR3 DNA reads TGTGCCAGCAGCGTAGGCCAGGGGACCTACGAGCAGTACTTC. Protein: CASSVGQGTYEQYF.